This T cell receptor (beta chain) derives from a study of graft-versus-host responses after intestinal transplantation. Produced via immunoSEQ multiplex PCR; TCRdb's table is partial and in-frame only. The profile shows about 99,000 clones, roughly 87% of them singletons. CDR3 length: 16 residues. V was trimmed by 0 bases and J by 3 bases, leaving 15 bases between them. In germline, CDR1 is MGHRA, CDR2 YSYEKL. With regard to this clone: What it binds is not known.

The gene calls are TRBV4-1 and TRBJ2-7; D perhaps matches TRBD1 (5 bases). The receptor's source is a human donor who received an intestinal transplant. The sequences come from unstimulated CD4+ T cells sorted from spleen or lymph node cells, collected before intestinal transplant. The CDR3 coding sequence is TGCGCCAGCAGCCAAGATCGTCGGACAACAATCTACGAGCAGTACTTC. The encoded protein is CASSQDRRTTIYEQYF.